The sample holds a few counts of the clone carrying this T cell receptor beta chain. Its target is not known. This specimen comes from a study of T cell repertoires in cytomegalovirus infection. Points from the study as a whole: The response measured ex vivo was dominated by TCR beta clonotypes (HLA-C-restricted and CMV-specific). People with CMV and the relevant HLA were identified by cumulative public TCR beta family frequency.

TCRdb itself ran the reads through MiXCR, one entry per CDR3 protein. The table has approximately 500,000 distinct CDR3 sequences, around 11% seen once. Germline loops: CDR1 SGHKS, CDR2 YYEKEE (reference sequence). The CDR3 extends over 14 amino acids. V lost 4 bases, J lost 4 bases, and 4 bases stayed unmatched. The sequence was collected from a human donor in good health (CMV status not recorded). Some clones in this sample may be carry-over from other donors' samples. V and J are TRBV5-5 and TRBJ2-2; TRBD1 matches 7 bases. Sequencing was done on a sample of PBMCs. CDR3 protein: CASSTGQLTGELFF. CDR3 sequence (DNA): TGTGCCAGCAGCACGGGACAGCTCACCGGGGAGCTGTTTTTT.